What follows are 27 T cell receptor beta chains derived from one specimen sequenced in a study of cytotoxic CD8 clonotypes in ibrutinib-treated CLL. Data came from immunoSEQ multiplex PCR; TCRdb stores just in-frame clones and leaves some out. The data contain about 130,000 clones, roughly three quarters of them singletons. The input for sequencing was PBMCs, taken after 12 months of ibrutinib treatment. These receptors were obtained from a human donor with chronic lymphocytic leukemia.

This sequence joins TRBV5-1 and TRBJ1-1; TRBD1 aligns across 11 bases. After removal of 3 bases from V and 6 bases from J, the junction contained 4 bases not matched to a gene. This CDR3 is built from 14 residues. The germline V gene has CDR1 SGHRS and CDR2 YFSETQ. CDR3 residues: CASSWGQGESEAFF. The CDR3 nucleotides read TGCGCCAGCAGCTGGGGACAGGGGGAATCTGAAGCTTTCTTT.

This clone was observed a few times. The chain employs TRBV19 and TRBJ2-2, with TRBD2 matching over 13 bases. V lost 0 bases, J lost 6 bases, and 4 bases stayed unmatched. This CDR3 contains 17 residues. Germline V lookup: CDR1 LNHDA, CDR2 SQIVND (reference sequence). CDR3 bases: TGTGCCAGTAGTATAGATGGACTAGCGGGAGTCCCCGGGGAGCTGTTTTTT. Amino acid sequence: CASSIDGLAGVPGELFF.

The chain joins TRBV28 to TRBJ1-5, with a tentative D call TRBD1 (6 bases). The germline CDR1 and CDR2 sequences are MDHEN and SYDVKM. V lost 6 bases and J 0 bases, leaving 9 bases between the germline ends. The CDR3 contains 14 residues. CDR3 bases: TGTGCCAGCAGAACAGGGCTTAGCAATCAGCCCCAGCATTTT. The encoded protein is CASRTGLSNQPQHF.

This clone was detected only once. The CDR3 sequence: CASSVGEAGGPNIQYF. DNA for the CDR3: TGTGCCAGCAGCGTAGGGGAAGCGGGAGGGCCGAACATTCAGTACTTC. This chain connects TRBV9 to TRBJ2-4, with 10 bases that match TRBD2. Losses at the gene ends were 0 bases for V and 7 bases for J; bases not matched to a gene: 7. Per the germline V gene, CDR1 is SGDLS and CDR2 is YYNGEE. The CDR3 covers 16 residues.

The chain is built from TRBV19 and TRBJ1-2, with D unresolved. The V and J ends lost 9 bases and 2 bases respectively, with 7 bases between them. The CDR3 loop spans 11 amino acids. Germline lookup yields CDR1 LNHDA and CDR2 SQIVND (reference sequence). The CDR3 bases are TGTGCCAGCAAGAAGAACTATGGCTACACCTTC. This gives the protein CASKKNYGYTF.

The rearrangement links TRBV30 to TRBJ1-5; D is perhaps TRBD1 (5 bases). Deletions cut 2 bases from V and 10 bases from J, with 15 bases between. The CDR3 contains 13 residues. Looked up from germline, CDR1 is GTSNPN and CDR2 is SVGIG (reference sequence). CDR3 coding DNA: TGTGCCTGGAGTCCTGGGACGCTGGTACCCCAGCATTTT. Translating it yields CAWSPGTLVPQHF.

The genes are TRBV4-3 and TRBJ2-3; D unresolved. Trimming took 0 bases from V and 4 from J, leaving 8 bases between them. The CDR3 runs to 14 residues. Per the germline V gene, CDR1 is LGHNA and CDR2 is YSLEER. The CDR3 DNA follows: TGCGCCAGCAGCCAAGACGTCCTTTCAGATACGCAGTATTTT. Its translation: CASSQDVLSDTQYF.

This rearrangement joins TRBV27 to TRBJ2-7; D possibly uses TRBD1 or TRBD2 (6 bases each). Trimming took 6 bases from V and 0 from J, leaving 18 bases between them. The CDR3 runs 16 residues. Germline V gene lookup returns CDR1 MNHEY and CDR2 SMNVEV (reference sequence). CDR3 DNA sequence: TGTGCCAGCAGCCTAAGGGGGGAACAGGTCTCCTACGAGCAGTACTTC. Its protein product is CASSLRGEQVSYEQYF.

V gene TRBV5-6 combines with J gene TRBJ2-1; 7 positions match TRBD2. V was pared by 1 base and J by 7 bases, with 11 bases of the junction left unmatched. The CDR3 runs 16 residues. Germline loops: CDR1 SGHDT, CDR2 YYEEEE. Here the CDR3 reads CASSLYGSLAANEQFF. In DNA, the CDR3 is TGTGCCAGCAGCTTGTATGGGAGTCTAGCGGCAAATGAGCAGTTCTTC. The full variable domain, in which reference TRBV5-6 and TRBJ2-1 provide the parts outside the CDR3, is DAGVTQSPTHLIKTRGQQVTLRCSPKSGHDTVSWYQQALGQGPQFIFQYYEEEERQRGNFPDRFSGHQFPNYSSELNVNALLLGDSALYLCASSLYGSLAANEQFFGPGTRLTVL.

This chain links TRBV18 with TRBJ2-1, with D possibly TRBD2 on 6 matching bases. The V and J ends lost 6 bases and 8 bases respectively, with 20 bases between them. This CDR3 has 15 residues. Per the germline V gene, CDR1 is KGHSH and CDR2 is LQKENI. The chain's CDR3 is CASSSQWEAEDEQFF. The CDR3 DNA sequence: TGTGCCAGCTCGTCTCAGTGGGAGGCAGAGGATGAGCAGTTCTTC.

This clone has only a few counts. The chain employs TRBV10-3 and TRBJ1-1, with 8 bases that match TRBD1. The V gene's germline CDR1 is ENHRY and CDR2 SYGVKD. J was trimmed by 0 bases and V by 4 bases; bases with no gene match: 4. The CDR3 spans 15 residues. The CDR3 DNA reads TGTGCCATCAGTGGAGGACAGGGACTGAACACTGAAGCTTTCTTT. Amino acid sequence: CAISGGQGLNTEAFF.

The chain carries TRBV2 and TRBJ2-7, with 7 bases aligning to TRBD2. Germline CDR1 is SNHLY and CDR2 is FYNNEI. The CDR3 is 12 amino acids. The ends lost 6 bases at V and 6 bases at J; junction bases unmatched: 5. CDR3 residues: CASSGLVAEQYF. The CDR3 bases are TGTGCCAGCAGCGGACTAGTAGCCGAGCAGTACTTC.

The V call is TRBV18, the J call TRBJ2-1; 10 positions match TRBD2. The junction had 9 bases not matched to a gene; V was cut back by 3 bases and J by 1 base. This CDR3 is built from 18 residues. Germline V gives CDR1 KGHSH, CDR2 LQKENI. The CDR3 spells CASSPWAPAGGSYNEQFF. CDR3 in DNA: TGTGCCAGCTCACCCTGGGCCCCAGCGGGAGGGTCCTACAATGAGCAGTTCTTC.

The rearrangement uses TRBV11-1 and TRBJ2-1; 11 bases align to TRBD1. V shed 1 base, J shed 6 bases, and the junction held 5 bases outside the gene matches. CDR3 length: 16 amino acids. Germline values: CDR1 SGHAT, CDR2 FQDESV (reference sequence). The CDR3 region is CASSLVSGQGANEQFF. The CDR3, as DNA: TGTGCCAGCAGCTTAGTTTCCGGACAGGGGGCCAATGAGCAGTTCTTC. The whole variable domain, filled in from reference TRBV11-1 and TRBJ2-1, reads EAEVAQSPRYKITEKSQAVAFWCDPISGHATLYWYRQILGQGPELLVQFQDESVVDDSQLPKDRFSAERLKGVDSTLKIQPAELGDSAMYLCASSLVSGQGANEQFFGPGTRLTVL.

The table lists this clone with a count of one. CDR3 sequence reads: CASSPRVGVFEQYF. The CDR3 coding sequence is TGTGCCAGCAGTCCCCGGGTGGGAGTCTTCGAGCAGTACTTC. The rearrangement uses TRBV27 and TRBJ2-7; TRBD2 is a possible D gene (5 bases). The germline V and J ends were trimmed by 5 bases and 6 bases, with 17 bases remaining between them. CDR1 is MNHEY and CDR2 is SMNVEV in the germline V gene (reference sequence). The CDR3 has 14 residues.

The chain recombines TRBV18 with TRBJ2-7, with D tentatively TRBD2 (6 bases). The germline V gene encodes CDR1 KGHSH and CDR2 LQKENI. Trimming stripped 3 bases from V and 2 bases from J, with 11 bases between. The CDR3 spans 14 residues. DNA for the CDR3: TGTGCCAGCTCACCGGTTGGGACTGCCTACGAGCAGTACTTC. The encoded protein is CASSPVGTAYEQYF.

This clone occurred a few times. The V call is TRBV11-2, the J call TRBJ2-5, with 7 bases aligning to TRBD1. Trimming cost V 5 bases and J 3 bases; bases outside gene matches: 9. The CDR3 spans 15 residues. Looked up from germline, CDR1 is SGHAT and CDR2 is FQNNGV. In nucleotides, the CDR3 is TGTGCCAGCAGCCCGTATGGGACAGCTGAAGAGACCCAGTACTTC. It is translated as CASSPYGTAEETQYF. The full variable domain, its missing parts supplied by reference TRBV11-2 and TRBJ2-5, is EAGVAQSPRYKIIEKRQSVAFWCNPISGHATLYWYQQILGQGPKLLIQFQNNGVVDDSQLPKDRFSAERLKGVDSTLKIQPAKLEDSAVYLCASSPYGTAEETQYFGPGTRLLVL.

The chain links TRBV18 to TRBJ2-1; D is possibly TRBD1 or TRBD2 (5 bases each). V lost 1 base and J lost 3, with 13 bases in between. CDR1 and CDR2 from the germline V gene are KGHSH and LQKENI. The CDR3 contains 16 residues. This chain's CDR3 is CASSPRGSFGYNEQFF. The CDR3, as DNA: TGTGCCAGCTCACCACGGGGGAGTTTTGGCTACAATGAGCAGTTCTTC. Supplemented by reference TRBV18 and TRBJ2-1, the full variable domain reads NAGVMQNPRHLVRRRGQEARLRCSPMKGHSHVYWYRQLPEEGLKFMVYLQKENIIDESGMPKERFSAEFPKEGPSILRIQQVVRGDSAAYFCASSPRGSFGYNEQFFGPGTRLTVL.

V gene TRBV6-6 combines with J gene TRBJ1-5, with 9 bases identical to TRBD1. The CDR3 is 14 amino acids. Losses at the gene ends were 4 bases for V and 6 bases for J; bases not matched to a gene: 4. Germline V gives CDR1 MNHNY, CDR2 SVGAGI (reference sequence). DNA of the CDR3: TGTGCCAGCAGTTCGACAGGGGGGAGTCAGCCCCAGCATTTT. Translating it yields CASSSTGGSQPQHF.

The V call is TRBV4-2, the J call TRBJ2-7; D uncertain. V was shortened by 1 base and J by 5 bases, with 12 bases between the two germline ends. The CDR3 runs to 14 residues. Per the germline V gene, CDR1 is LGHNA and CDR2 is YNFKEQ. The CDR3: CASSQVPSLHEQYF. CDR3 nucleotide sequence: TGTGCCAGCAGCCAAGTTCCCAGTCTGCACGAGCAGTACTTC.

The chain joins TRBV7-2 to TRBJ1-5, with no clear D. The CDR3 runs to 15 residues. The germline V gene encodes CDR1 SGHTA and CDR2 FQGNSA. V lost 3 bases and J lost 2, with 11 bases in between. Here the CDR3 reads CASSFGPSGNQPQHF. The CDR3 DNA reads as TGTGCCAGCAGCTTTGGGCCCTCGGGCAATCAGCCCCAGCATTTT. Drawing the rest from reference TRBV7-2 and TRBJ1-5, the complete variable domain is GAGVSQSPSNKVTEKGKDVELRCDPISGHTALYWYRQSLGQGLEFLIYFQGNSAPDKSGLPSDRFSAERTGGSVSTLTIQRTQQEDSAVYLCASSFGPSGNQPQHFGDGTRLSIL.

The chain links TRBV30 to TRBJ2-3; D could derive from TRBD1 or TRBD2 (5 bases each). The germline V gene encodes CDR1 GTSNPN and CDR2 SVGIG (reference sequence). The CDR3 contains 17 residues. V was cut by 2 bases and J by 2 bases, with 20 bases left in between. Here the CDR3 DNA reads TGTGCCTGGAGTAACCCTCCGGGACCAAGGATCACAGATACGCAGTATTTT. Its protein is CAWSNPPGPRITDTQYF.

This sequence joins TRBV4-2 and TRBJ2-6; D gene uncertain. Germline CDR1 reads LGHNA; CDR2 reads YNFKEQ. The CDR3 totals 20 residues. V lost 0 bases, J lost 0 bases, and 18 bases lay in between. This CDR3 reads CASSQDLVAGRFSGANVLTF. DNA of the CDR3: TGTGCCAGCAGCCAAGATTTGGTGGCAGGCCGCTTCTCTGGGGCCAACGTCCTGACTTTC.

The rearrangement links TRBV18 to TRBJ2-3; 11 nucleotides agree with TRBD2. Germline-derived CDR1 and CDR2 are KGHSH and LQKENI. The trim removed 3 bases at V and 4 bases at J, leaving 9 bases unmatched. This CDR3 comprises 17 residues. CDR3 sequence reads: CASSPLGSGRAADTQYF. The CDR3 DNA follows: TGTGCCAGCTCACCTCTGGGTAGCGGGAGGGCCGCAGATACGCAGTATTTT.

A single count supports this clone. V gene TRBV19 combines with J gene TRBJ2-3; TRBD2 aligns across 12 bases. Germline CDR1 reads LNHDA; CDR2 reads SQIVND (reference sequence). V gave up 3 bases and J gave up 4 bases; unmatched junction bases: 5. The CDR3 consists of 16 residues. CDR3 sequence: CASSIRLAGGPDTQYF. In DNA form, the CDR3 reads TGTGCCAGTAGTATTAGGCTAGCGGGAGGGCCAGATACGCAGTATTTT.

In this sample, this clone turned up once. The CDR3 sequence: CASRHFRDNAYNEQFF. The CDR3 DNA is TGTGCCAGCAGACACTTCCGGGACAATGCTTACAATGAGCAGTTCTTC. The chain recombines TRBV7-2 with TRBJ2-1, with D possibly being TRBD1 (6 bases). V lost 6 bases and J lost 4, with 19 bases in between. The CDR3 runs 16 residues. The germline gives CDR1 SGHTA, CDR2 FQGNSA.

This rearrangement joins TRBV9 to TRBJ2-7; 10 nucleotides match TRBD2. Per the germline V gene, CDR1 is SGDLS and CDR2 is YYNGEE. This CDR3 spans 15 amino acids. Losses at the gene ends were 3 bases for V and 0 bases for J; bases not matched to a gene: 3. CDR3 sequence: CASSATSGISYEQYF. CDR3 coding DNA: TGTGCCAGCAGCGCTACTAGCGGGATCTCCTACGAGCAGTACTTC. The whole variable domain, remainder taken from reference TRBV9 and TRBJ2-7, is DSGVTQTPKHLITATGQRVTLRCSPRSGDLSVYWYQQSLDQGLQFLIQYYNGEERAKGNILERFSAQQFPDLHSELNLSSLELGDSALYFCASSATSGISYEQYFGPGTRLTVT.